What follows is one T cell receptor (beta chain) and its context. Its target is unknown. The sample comes from a study of cytomegalovirus exposure and HLA in healthy donors. The study, taken as a whole, reports: TCR beta V- and J-gene trimming was later associated with a missense DCLRE1C variant. Productive status was seen about 90% or about 30% of the time for most TCR beta V segments in an earlier analysis.

The CDR3 length is 13 residues. Trimming removed 9 bases from V and 10 bases from J, with 18 bases in between. In germline, CDR1 is MNHEY, CDR2 SMNVEV (reference sequence). Primers included in the PCR were 60 Vbeta and 13 Jbeta primers. TCRdb keeps only in-frame clones here, not all; method: immunoSEQ multiplex PCR. Of some 180,000 clones in the sample, around 81% were seen once. There were likely unrecorded immune exposures, though donors were nominally healthy when sampled. Sequencing was performed on PBMCs. The chain recombines TRBV27 with TRBJ1-4; the D gene is possibly TRBD1 (5 bases). The receptor's source is a man aged 30-40 years in good health and CMV-seronegative. CDR3 sequence reads: CASRRGGEAKLFF. DNA of the CDR3: TGTGCCAGTCGGCGCGGGGGAGAGGCAAAACTGTTTTTT.